Below are 9 T cell receptor beta chains sequenced from a single sample in a study of memory CD4+ T cells and cytomegalovirus serostatus. The sort gate was single viable CD3+CD4+CD8-CD45RO+ cells for memory CD4+ T cells. TCRdb keeps only in-frame clones here, not all; method: immunoSEQ multiplex PCR. This repertoire shows 50,000 or so clones, roughly four fifths found once; its top ten account for less than 0.9%. Material: memory CD4+ T cells from blood. The receptors originated from an adult in good health and CMV-seronegative.

V and J are TRBV16 and TRBJ1-3; D might be TRBD1 (6 bases). The CDR3 is 14 amino acids. Germline assignment: CDR1 KGHSY and CDR2 FQNENV. Trimming stripped 0 bases from V and 10 bases from J, with 13 bases between. The CDR3 DNA is TGTGCCAGCAGCCAATCACAGGGTGTATCTACCATATATTTT. The encoded protein is CASSQSQGVSTIYF.

The chain links TRBV28 to TRBJ2-3, with D unclear. V dropped 1 base and J dropped 0 bases, with 14 bases sitting between them. Germline V gene sequence: CDR1 MDHEN, CDR2 SYDVKM. This CDR3 region has 17 residues. CDR3 nucleotide sequence: TGTGCCAGCAGTTTATCCCTCGACTCTTCTAGCACAGATACGCAGTATTTT. Its protein is CASSLSLDSSSTDTQYF.

The chain combines TRBV6-5 with TRBJ1-2, with TRBD1 identical over 7 bases. J gave up 6 bases and V 0 bases, and 1 base lay outside the gene matches. The germline CDR1 and CDR2 sequences are MNHEY and SVGAGI. The CDR3 loop spans 13 amino acids. In nucleotides, the CDR3 is TGTGCCAGCAGTTACTCCGGACAGGATGGCTACACCTTC. Translation: CASSYSGQDGYTF.

The chain employs TRBV19 and TRBJ2-3; D is possibly TRBD2 (5 bases). V lost 5 bases and J 3 bases, leaving 6 bases between the germline ends. Germline V gene lookup returns CDR1 LNHDA and CDR2 SQIVND (reference sequence). This CDR3 has 12 residues. The CDR3 here is CASSRGTDTQYF. For the CDR3, the DNA is TGTGCCAGTAGTCGGGGTACAGATACGCAGTATTTT.

This sequence joins TRBV4-1 and TRBJ1-5; TRBD1 matches at 7 bases. CDR3 length equals 13 residues. Germline V lookup: CDR1 MGHRA, CDR2 YSYEKL. The trim removed 6 bases at V and 7 bases at J, leaving 6 bases unmatched. The DNA for the CDR3 is TGCGCCAGCAGGAAGGGGGCCGGACAGCCCCAGCATTTT. Protein product: CASRKGAGQPQHF.

Comments on this clone: A single base separates this from a much larger clone, so it may be a read error. The CDR3 nucleotides read TGTGCCAGCAGCTTTGGCACAGATACGCAGTATTTT. This translates into CASSFGTDTQYF. This rearrangement joins TRBV7-2 to TRBJ2-3; D not certain. The V end lost 3 bases, the J end lost 1 base, and 2 bases lay between the germline ends. This CDR3 spans 12 amino acids. Germline V lookup: CDR1 SGHTA, CDR2 FQGNSA.

V gene TRBV7-9 combines with J gene TRBJ1-6; no definite D call. Trimming pared 1 base from V and 7 bases from J, leaving 11 bases between. The CDR3 runs 15 residues. Per germline, CDR1 SEHNR and CDR2 FQNEAQ (reference sequence). The CDR3 spells CASSLEGRLNSPLHF. The CDR3 region has the DNA TGTGCCAGCAGCTTAGAAGGCAGACTCAATTCACCCCTCCACTTT.

This sequence joins TRBV29-1 and TRBJ2-3; unclear D gene. Germline CDR1 SQVTM, CDR2 ANQGSEA. This CDR3 has 13 amino acids. Trimming removed 7 bases from V and 5 bases from J, with 16 bases in between. The CDR3 reads CSANPAAGDTQYF. CDR3 bases: TGCAGCGCAAACCCGGCAGCCGGAGATACGCAGTATTTT.

The gene calls are TRBV5-6 and TRBJ1-5; no clear D gene. The germline V gene encodes CDR1 SGHDT and CDR2 YYEEEE. This CDR3 spans 15 amino acids. V gave up 4 bases and J gave up 4 bases, with 15 bases separating them. CDR3 loop: CASSLKMGSNQPQHF. The CDR3, as DNA: TGTGCCAGCAGCCTTAAAATGGGTAGTAATCAGCCCCAGCATTTT.